Given below is one TCR beta chain in context. The target of this receptor is not known. No qualities accompany the bases; no much larger clone lies one base away. The receptor library was made with the immunoSEQ multiplex PCR assay. For the multiplex PCR, a mixture combining 60 forward primers for TCR Vbeta segments and 13 reverse primers for TCR Jbeta segments was used. A multiplex PCR assay on genomic DNA amplified the CDR3 region of rearranged TCR beta genes. Amplified TCR beta libraries were sequenced as 87-base-pair reads on the Illumina HiSeq System. The original methods were these. A later analysis counted 65 million to 90 million unique TCR beta chains across the 666 repertoires, and some 11 million of these chains were shared by at least two donors. Raw reads were error-corrected and collapsed into unique sequences by a nearest-neighbor algorithm in which closely related sequences were merged to remove PCR and sequencing errors. To assign V, D and J gene segments, CDR3 sequences were aligned to IMGT reference sequences. For a sequence to be retained, at least a six-nucleotide match to both a V gene segment and a J gene segment was required. A rearrangement counted as productive if the CDR3 had no stop codons and remained in frame with V and J, and every other rearrangement counted as non-productive. CDR3 was defined by IMGT convention, running from the second conserved V-encoded cysteine to the conserved J-encoded phenylalanine. Sequences without an unambiguous match to a single V gene segment were excluded from the earlier analysis of several hundred of the donors. An earlier analysis of 550 to 650 of the donors classified V segments as functional when productive rearrangements were above 56.7% and as segregating when the standard deviation between donors was above 5%. A statistical classification framework was developed to diagnose cytomegalovirus status using the catalog of TCR beta chain sequences. V and J gene assignment, in a later analysis, came from comparing TCR nucleotide sequences with IMGT/GENE-DB human TR gene sequences. The TCRdist pipeline was used in a later analysis to assign CDR3 sequences and most-parsimonious VDJ recombination scenarios. In a later analysis, every TCR beta chain was defined by the combination of its CDR3 amino acid sequence and its V-gene family, and reads without a unique V-gene family were dropped. In a later analysis, fewer than 650 highly shared, low-generation-probability nucleotide sequences were removed to address suspected cross-contamination and a sequencing artifact. In a later analysis, a clonal expansion index for each public chain was calculated from normalized within-repertoire ranks of inferred template counts. In a later analysis, generation probabilities were computed with a VDJ recombination model fitted to out-of-frame rearrangements, and the resulting probabilities were checked against IGoR. In a later analysis, hypergeometric tests were used to score TCR-TCR, TCR-HLA and TCR-CMV co-occurrence, with a repertoire-size bias correction applied to TCR pairs. To estimate false discovery rates, a later analysis permuted the HLA or CMV assignments 20 times. In a later analysis, co-occurring TCRs were grouped using DBSCAN, with TCRdist sequence similarity added in when clustering inside HLA-allele-positive subsets. Co-occurrence clustering excluded repertoires with fewer than 30,000 or more than 120,000 public chains, plus five with anomalous nucleotide sharing. In its TCRdb copy, this immuneACCESS table keeps in-frame sequences only and misses some clones. Where compared with another copy, unresolved V genes explain less than half of these, and the others have no known cause. The DNA was the basis for D and trimming; V, J and clone size are from that table. Recorded for this sample are about 180,000 clones; roughly 79% of them occurred a single time. The top ten hold approximately 4.4% of the sample.

The V and J ends are trimmed by 8 bases and 4 bases, leaving 17 bases between them. The CDR3 contains 15 residues, cysteine and phenylalanine counted. Here the CDR3 DNA is all that survives: 45 bases in frame from base 1. In total, roughly 670 healthy bone marrow donors made up the cohort. At the time of sampling, every cohort member was nominally healthy, though immune exposures that went unrecorded were likely present. The donor was CMV seropositive and belonged to the group of around 300 seropositive cohort members. A peripheral blood sample was collected from each donor, and TCR beta sequencing was performed on peripheral blood mononuclear cells. The Qiagen DNeasy Blood Extraction Kit was used to extract genomic DNA from the blood cell samples. The record originates from a study of cytomegalovirus exposure and HLA in healthy donors (dated by TCRdb to the late 2010s). Background for the entire study: In an earlier analysis of about 560 of the donors, 250 to 350 Gb of sequence data and some 120 million unique TCR beta sequences from 180 million or so T cells were reported. HLA typing covered class I and class II loci at four-digit resolution. Typing coverage varied by locus: roughly 620-640 donors for A, B, C, DRB1 and DQB1; roughly 510 for DQA1; approximately 610 for DPA1; 450 to 480 for DPB1. To predict cytomegalovirus infection status, the study brought together high-throughput TCR immunosequencing, statistical association of individual TCRs with disease status, and machine learning. The study was designed to test whether signatures of past pathogen exposure could be identified by cataloging public T cell receptors. Across 300 to 400 genotyped donors of the cohort, an average of roughly 250,000 unique TCR beta nucleotide sequences per donor were sequenced, and approximately 17% of those sequences were non-productive. In the later analysis, no new phenotypic data were used to find candidate immune exposures; instead, reliance was placed on TCR beta sequences and their occurrence across donors. Every discovery cohort repertoire had been produced on one sequencing platform. An earlier analysis of around 580 of the donors used high-throughput TCR beta sequencing to judge whether each TCR beta V gene segment behaved as functional or pseudogenic. In addition to the first cohort of 650 to 800 subjects, a separate validation cohort of approximately 120 different subjects was used. Roughly 5 DR-DQ haplotypes were treated as single units for association and clustering because of strong linkage in the cohort. Using immunosequencing, the study profiled T cell repertoires from 500 to 800 subjects and related those repertoires to cytomegalovirus serostatus. In a later genetic analysis, genome-wide SNP genotypes for about three fifths of the roughly 670 donors were used, and that subset was treated as a discovery cohort. Roughly 300 gigabases of sequencing data and approximately 92 million unique TCR sequences made up an early release that covered approximately 650 HLA-typed donors. Donor age, sex, ethnicity and CMV serostatus were compiled alongside the repertoire data. Of the 300 to 500 genotyped donors, approximately 80% were placed in the genetic ancestry cluster associated with self-reported Caucasian donors. To study patterns of TCR occurrence, a later analysis re-analyzed previously published TCR beta repertoires from around 700 donors and added high-resolution HLA genotyping. The paper's findings and limits, for the study overall: Because counts were too low, roughly 16 rarely observed V segments, including chromosome 9 orphons, were excluded from the earlier analysis of 587 of the donors. A cluster of highly shared sequence variants was judged likely to be a technical artifact of the sequencing pipeline. According to a later analysis, most CMV-associated TCR beta chains appeared to be HLA-restricted, and the HLA associations seemed to be driven largely by CMV exposure. A further reported finding was that TCR beta sequences accurately predicted the HLA-A and HLA-B alleles for most subjects in the first cohort. In an earlier analysis of 587 of the donors, most TCR beta V segments appeared in productive rearrangements about 90% or about 30% of the time, broadly matching IMGT annotations. According to a later analysis, TCR association rates differed among HLA loci, with DRB1 alleles showing the most associated TCRs and HLA-C alleles showing the fewest. A later analysis associated about 17,000 TCR beta sequences with specific HLA alleles at a false discovery rate of 0.05. In a later analysis, HLA-associated TCR beta chains were found to be more clonally expanded and to have lower generation probabilities than equally common non-associated chains. The authors suggested that the approach could potentially be extended to other disease states and immunological phenotypes. The presence/absence analyses assumed that sequencing depth was roughly uniform across donors, and that assumption may not be true. The classifier was reported to diagnose cytomegalovirus status with high specificity and sensitivity in both the original and validation cohorts. In a later genetic analysis, fewer N-insertions in productive TCRs were reported among donors in an Asian-associated ancestry cluster than the roughly 640-donor mean. In vitro tests confirmed that a few of the cytomegalovirus-associated TCR beta chains recognize cytomegalovirus antigens. The study gave a list of 150 to 200 TCR beta chains associated with cytomegalovirus. When HLA alleles, especially DR and DQ, strongly co-occurred, attributing TCR associations to individual alleles was difficult. According to a later analysis, parvovirus B19, influenza, CMV and Epstein-Barr virus appeared linked to several top co-occurrence clusters. Linkage disequilibrium might explain the correlated functional status among segregating V segments, but an unknown experimental factor could not be excluded. Across donors, most TCR sequences were observed very rarely, whereas some public TCRs were present in many individuals. Immune exposure information for the cohort was limited to CMV serostatus. A later genetic analysis associated a missense DCLRE1C variant with V-gene and J-gene trimming of TCR beta chains, and an independent cohort replicated the association. Because HLA typing was unavailable for some donors at each locus, only the typed subset was used in association tests. In this cohort, only TCR beta chains were sequenced, and detectable features were limited by the absence of alpha or paired-chain data. Some IMGT-functional V segments, including TRBV6-2 and TRBV6-3, could not be distinguished by the 87-base-pair reads and were therefore excluded.

The rearranged segments are TRBV23-1 and TRBJ2-2; 5 matching bases give a weak D call of TRBD2. TRBV23-1 carries the ORF label, with uncertain function. The clonotype comes from a woman younger than 30 in good health and CMV-seropositive. The sample comprised PBMCs. The CDR3 in this case is CASVEYEGTTGELFF. The bases read TGCGCCAGCGTGGAATACGAGGGTACCACCGGGGAGCTGTTTTTT.